This T cell receptor beta chain was identified during a study of blood T cell repertoires in COVID-19. Repertoires were generated with immunoSEQ multiplex PCR, while TCRdb's copy carries only in-frame clones and drops some. This sample has 70,000 to 85,000 clones, with about nine tenths found just once. The CDR3 contains 13 residues. Trimming took off 3 bases at V and 4 bases at J, with 7 bases between the two ends. This TCR derives from a human donor in a cohort sampled during active COVID-19. The V gene is TRBV12-3 or TRBV12-4, the J gene TRBJ1-5, with D unresolved. Sequencing input: peripheral blood. The CDR3 reads CASSFRENQPQHF. The CDR3 DNA reads as TGTGCCAGCAGTTTTAGAGAGAATCAGCCCCAGCATTTT.